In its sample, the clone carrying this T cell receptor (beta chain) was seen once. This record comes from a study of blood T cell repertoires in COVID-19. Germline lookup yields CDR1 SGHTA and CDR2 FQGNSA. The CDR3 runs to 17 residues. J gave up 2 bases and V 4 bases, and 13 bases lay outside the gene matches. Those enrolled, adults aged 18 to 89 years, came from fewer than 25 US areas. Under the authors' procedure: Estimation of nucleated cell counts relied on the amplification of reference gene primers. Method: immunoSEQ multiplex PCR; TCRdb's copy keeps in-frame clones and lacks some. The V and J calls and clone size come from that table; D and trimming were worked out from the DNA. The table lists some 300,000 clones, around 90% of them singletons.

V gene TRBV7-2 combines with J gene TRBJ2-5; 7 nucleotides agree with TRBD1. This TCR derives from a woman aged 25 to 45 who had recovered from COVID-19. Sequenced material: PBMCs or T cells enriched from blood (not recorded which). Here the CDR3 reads CASSYTGARTPQETQYF. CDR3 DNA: TGTGCCAGCAGCTACACAGGGGCCCGGACCCCTCAAGAGACCCAGTACTTC.